This T cell receptor (beta chain) derives from a study of blood T cell repertoires in COVID-19 (dated by TCRdb to 2019 to 2021). Some background on the complete study: The collaborator samples originated in the United States, Italy and Spain and spanned the acute and convalescent phases of COVID-19. The prospective study material was composed of cDNA or gDNA derived from T cells, B-cell-depleted T cells, or PBMCs. The samples were drawn from the first 160 participants of the ongoing ImmuneRACE study and from roughly 1,300 subjects provided by 6 global collaborators. The repertoires were released in a freely available public database meant as a resource for research on the immune response to SARS-CoV-2. The dataset comprised deeply sampled blood TCRbeta repertoires from subjects exposed to, actively infected with, or recovered from COVID-19. A de-identified subject ID, COVID-19 status, age in years and sex were almost always included in the sample metadata. Where available, HLA class I and class II types were taken from metadata supplied by the sample provider and were not determined by assay-based typing.

Participants in the prospective study were aged roughly 18 to 100 years, lived in 20 to 30 United States geographic areas, and enrolled through a virtual design. Cohort assignment in the prospective study relied on participant-reported clinical history from a screening survey and a study questionnaire. Recovered participants in ImmuneRACE Cohort 3 were defined as having two consecutive negative NP/OP PCR tests, clearance from a healthcare professional, or resolution of symptoms. Each participant in the prospective study had whole blood, serum and a nasopharyngeal or oropharyngeal swab collected by mobile phlebotomists. Participants in the prospective study had the option to provide additional blood draws and questionnaires over an approximately 2-month period. Prospective study blood samples were shipped either frozen or at room temperature before DNA extraction. The investigation overall reported the following: Clinical and demographic metadata were provided uncurated, with the amount varying by source and participant.

With respect to this clone: Which antigen it targets is not known. No much larger clone is present one base from it, and per-base qualities are unavailable.

TCRbeta CDR3 regions were amplified from genomic DNA by means of the immunoSEQ Assay, a bias-controlled multiplex PCR. In the paper's pipeline: The number of nucleated cells in each sample was estimated by amplification of reference gene primers within the assay. To quantify the absolute abundance of each unique TCRbeta CDR3 rearrangement, sequence reads were collapsed and filtered. Productive Simpson clonality was computed per sample as the square root of Simpson's diversity index over productive rearrangements. The table comes from immuneACCESS by way of TCRdb, which keeps in-frame sequences with V and J called. Part of the clones is missing from these tables; in studies checked, under half for an unresolved V gene and the rest for unknown reasons. V and J calls and clone size are given by that table; D and trimming were obtained from the DNA. This sample lists under 300,000 clones; roughly 88% were detected once. Of the sample, about 1% falls within the top ten clones.

Specimen: PBMCs or T cells enriched from blood (not recorded which). The sequence derives from a woman in her 30s who had recovered from COVID-19.

The sequenced DNA is TGTGCCAGCAGCGTGTTTCAGGGCTATGGCTACACCTTC. Its product reads: CASSVFQGYGYTF. The sequence joins TRBV9 to TRBJ1-2; the D segment could be TRBD1, given 5 matching bases. From the cysteine through the phenylalanine, the CDR3 covers 13 amino acids. The sequence is cut down to CDR3 DNA, 39 bases in frame from base 1. Between the V and J ends, shortened by 2 bases and 4 bases respectively, the junction contains 9 bases. Via the germline V gene, CDR1 is SGDLS and CDR2 YYNGEE.